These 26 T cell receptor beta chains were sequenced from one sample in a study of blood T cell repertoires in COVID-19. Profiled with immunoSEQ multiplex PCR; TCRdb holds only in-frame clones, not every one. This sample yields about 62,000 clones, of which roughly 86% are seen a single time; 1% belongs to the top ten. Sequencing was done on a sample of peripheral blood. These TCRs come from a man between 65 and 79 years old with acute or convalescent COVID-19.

CDR3 in amino acids: CASSEAGLLSTDTQYF. The CDR3 region has the DNA TGTGCCAGCAGTGAAGCGGGGCTACTGAGCACAGATACGCAGTATTTT. The V call is TRBV2, the J call TRBJ2-3; a possible D gene is TRBD1 (5 bases). V lost 0 bases, J lost 0 bases, and 10 bases lay in between. The CDR3 is made up of 16 amino acids. Germline V gene sequence: CDR1 SNHLY, CDR2 FYNNEI.

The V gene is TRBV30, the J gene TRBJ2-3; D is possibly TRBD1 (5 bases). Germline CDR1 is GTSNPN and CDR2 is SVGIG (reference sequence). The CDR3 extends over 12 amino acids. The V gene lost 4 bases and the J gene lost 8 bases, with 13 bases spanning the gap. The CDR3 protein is CAWKYAGFTQYF. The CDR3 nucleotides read TGTGCCTGGAAATACGCAGGGTTTACGCAGTATTTT.

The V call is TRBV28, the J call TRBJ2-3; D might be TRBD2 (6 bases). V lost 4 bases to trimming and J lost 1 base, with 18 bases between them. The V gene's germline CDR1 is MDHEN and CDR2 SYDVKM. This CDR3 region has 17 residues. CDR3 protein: CASSSYPPGVGTDTQYF. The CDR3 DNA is TGTGCCAGCAGTTCCTACCCTCCGGGAGTGGGCACAGATACGCAGTATTTT.

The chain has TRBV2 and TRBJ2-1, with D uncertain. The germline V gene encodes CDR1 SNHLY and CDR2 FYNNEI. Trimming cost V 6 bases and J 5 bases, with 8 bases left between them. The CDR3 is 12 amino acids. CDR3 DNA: TGTGCCAGCAGAGGCGGTAACAATGAGCAGTTCTTC. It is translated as CASRGGNNEQFF.

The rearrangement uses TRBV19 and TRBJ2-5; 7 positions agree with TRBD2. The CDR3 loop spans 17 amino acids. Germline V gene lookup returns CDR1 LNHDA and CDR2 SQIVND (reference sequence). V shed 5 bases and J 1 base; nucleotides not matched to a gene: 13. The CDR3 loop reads CASSLKRGLKSQETQYF. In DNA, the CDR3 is TGTGCCAGTAGTTTGAAGCGGGGCCTGAAATCCCAAGAGACCCAGTACTTC.

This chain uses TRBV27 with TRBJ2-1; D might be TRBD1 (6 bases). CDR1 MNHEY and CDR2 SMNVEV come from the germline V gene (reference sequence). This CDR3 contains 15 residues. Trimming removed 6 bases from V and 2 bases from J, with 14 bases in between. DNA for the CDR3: TGTGCCAGCAGACAACAGGGTAATCCCTACAATGAGCAGTTCTTC. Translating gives CASRQQGNPYNEQFF.

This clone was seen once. Written as DNA, the CDR3 is TGTGCCAGCAGTTACTCCTGGGCGGGGCAGCCCCAGCATTTT. The encoded protein is CASSYSWAGQPQHF. This chain uses TRBV6-5 with TRBJ1-5, with D uncertain. V was shortened by 0 bases and J by 7 bases, with 10 bases between the two germline ends. The CDR3 extends over 14 amino acids. CDR1 and CDR2 (germline): MNHEY, SVGAGI.

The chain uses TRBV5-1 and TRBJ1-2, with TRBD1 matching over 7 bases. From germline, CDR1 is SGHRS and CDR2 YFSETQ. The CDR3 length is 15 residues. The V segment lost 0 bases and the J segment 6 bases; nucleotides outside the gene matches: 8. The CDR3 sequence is CASSLDLGGRNGYTF. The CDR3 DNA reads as TGCGCCAGCAGCTTGGACTTAGGGGGCCGGAATGGCTACACCTTC.

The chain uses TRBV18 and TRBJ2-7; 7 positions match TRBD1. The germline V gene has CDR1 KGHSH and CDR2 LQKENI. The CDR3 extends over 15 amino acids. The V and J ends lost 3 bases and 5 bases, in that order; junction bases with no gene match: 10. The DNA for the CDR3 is TGTGCCAGCTCACCTCAGCGAGGGGGCTCGAACGAGCAGTACTTC. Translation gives CASSPQRGGSNEQYF.

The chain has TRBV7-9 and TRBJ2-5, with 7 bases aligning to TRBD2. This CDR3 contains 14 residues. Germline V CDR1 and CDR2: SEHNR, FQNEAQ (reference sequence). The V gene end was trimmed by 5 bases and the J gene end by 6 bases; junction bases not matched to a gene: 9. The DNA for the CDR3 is TGTGCCAGCAGCCAAGGCGGGGGTTTCCAGACCCAGTACTTC. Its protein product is CASSQGGGFQTQYF.

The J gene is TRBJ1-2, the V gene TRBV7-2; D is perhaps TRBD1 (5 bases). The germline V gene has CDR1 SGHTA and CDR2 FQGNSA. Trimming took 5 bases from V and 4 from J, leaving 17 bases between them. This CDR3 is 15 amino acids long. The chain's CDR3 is CASSLGLQGSYGYTF. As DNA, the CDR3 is TGTGCCAGCAGCCTGGGCCTCCAGGGCTCCTATGGCTACACCTTC.

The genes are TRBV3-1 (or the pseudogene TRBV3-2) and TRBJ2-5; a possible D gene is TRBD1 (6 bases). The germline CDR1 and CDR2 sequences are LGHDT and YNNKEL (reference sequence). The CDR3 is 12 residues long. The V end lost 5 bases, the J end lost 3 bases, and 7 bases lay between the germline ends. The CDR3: CASSYREETQYF. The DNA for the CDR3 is TGTGCCAGCAGCTACAGGGAAGAGACCCAGTACTTC.

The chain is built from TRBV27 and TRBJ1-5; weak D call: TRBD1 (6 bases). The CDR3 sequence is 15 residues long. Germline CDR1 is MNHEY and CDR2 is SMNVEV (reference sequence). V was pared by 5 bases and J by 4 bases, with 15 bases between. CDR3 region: CASSPQGGANQPQHF. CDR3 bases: TGTGCCAGCAGTCCACAGGGAGGGGCTAATCAGCCCCAGCATTTT.

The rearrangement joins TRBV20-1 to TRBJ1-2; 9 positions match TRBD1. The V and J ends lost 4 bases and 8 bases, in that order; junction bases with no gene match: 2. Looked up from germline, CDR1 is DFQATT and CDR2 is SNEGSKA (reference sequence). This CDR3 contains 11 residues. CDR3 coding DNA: TGCAGTGCTACAGACAGGGGGGGCTACACCTTC. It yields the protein CSATDRGGYTF.

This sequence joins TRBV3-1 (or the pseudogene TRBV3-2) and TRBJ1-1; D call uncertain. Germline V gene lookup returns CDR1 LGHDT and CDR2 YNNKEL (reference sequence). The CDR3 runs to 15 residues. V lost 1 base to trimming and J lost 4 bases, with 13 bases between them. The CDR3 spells CASSQGGEGGTEAFF. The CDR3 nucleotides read TGTGCCAGCAGCCAAGGTGGAGAGGGTGGCACTGAAGCTTTCTTT.

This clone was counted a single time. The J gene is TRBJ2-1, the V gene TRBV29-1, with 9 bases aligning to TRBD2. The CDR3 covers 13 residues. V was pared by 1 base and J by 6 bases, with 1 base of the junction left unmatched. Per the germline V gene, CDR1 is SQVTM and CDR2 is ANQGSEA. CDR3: CSVEVTSGNEQFF. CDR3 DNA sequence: TGCAGCGTTGAAGTGACTAGCGGCAATGAGCAGTTCTTC.

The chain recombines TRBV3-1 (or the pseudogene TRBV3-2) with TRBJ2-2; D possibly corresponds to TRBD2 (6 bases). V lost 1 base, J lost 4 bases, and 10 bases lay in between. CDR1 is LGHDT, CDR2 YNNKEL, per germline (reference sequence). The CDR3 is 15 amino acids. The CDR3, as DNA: TGTGCCAGCAGCCAAGCGGGAGCAGGCACCGGGGAGCTGTTTTTT. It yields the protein CASSQAGAGTGELFF.

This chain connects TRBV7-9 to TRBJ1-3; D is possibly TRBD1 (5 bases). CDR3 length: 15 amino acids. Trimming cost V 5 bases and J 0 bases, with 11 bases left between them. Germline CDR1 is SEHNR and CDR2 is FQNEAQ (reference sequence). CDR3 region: CASSSRQHSGNTIYF. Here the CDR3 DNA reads TGTGCCAGCAGCAGCCGACAGCACTCTGGAAACACCATATATTTT.

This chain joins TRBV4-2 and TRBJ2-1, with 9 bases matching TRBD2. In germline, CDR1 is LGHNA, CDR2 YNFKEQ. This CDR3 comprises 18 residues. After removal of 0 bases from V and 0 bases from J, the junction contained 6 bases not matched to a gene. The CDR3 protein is CASSQEASGISSYNEQFF. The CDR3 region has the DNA TGTGCCAGCAGCCAAGAAGCTAGCGGGATTTCCTCCTACAATGAGCAGTTCTTC.

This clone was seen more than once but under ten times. The CDR3 protein is CASKEGNEQYF. The CDR3 DNA reads TGTGCCAGCAAAGAGGGAAACGAGCAGTACTTC. The chain links TRBV12-3 or TRBV12-4 to TRBJ2-7; D perhaps matches TRBD2 (5 bases). The CDR3 is 11 amino acids. V lost 7 bases to trimming and J lost 5 bases, with 9 bases between them.

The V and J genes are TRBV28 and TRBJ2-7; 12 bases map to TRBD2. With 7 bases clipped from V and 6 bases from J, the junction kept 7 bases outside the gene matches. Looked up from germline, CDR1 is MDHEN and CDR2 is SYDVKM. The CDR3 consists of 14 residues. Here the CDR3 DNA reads TGTGCCAGCAACCTAGCGGGAGGGCCTCCCGAGCAGTACTTC. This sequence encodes CASNLAGGPPEQYF.

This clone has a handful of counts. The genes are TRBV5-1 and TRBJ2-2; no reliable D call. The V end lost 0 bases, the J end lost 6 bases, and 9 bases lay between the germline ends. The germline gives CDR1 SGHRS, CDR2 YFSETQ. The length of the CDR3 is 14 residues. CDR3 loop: CASSLDASAGELFF. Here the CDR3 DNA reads TGCGCCAGCAGCTTGGATGCGTCGGCCGGGGAGCTGTTTTTT.

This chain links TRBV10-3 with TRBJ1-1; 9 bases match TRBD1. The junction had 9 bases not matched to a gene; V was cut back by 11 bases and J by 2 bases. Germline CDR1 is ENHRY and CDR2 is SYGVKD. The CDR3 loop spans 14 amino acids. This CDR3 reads CACQLGQGNTEAFF. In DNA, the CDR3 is TGTGCCTGCCAGCTGGGACAGGGAAACACTGAAGCTTTCTTT.

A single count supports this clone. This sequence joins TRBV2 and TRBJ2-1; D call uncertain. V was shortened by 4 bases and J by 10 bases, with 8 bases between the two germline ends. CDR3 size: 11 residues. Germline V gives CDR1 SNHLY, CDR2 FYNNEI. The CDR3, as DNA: TGTGCCAGCAGTGGCTTTCGGGAGCAGTTCTTC. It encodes CASSGFREQFF. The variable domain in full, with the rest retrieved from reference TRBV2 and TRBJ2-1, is EPEVTQTPSHQVTQMGQEVILRCVPISNHLYFYWYRQILGQKVEFLVSFYNNEISEKSEIFDDQFSVERPDGSNFTLKIRSTKLEDSAMYFCASSGFREQFFGPGTRLTVL.

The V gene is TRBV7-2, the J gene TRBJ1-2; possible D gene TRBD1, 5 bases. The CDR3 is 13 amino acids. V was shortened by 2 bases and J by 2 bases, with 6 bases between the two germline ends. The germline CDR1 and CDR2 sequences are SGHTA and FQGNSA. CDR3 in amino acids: CASSLQGNYGYTF. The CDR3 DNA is TGTGCCAGCAGCTTACAGGGCAACTATGGCTACACCTTC.

This CDR3 is CASSWTGNSGNTIYF. The CDR3 nucleotides read TGTGCCAGCAGTTGGACAGGGAACTCTGGAAACACCATATATTTT. This chain links TRBV5-4 with TRBJ1-3; the match to TRBD1 covers 8 bases. This CDR3 is 15 amino acids long. Losses at the gene ends were 5 bases for V and 0 bases for J; bases not matched to a gene: 4. CDR1 SGHNT and CDR2 YYREEE come from the germline V gene (reference sequence). Full variable domain (remainder filled in from reference TRBV5-4 and TRBJ1-3): ETGVTQSPTHLIKTRGQQVTLRCSSQSGHNTVSWYQQALGQGPQFIFQYYREEENGRGNFPPRFSGLQFPNYSSELNVNALELDDSALYLCASSWTGNSGNTIYFGEGSWLTVV.